This entry lists 2 T cell receptor beta chains sequenced from one sample in a study of CD8+CD57+ T cells in acquired aplastic anemia (dated 2018 in TCRdb). Flow cytometry had shown CD8+CD57+ cell expansion in the patients selected for sequencing. Sequencing was performed on an Illumina HiSeq 2000. Genomic DNA served as template for TCR beta VDJ combination and CDR3 sequence profiling. TCRdb reprocessed the public reads (quality trimming at Q25 with fastp, clone calling with MiXCR) and kept in-frame beta chains. Rows matching on CDR3 protein sequence are summarized as one entry with the most common DNA and genes. This sample is represented by roughly 250,000 distinct CDR3 sequences; approximately 86% of them were singletons. The biggest ten clones account for about 41% of the sample. The specimen sequenced was sorted CD4+, CD8+, or CD8+CD57+ T cells (not recorded which) from PBMCs. These receptors all stem from a human donor with aplastic anemia.

This clonotype was detected only once. The rearrangement uses TRBV7-8 and TRBJ2-7; D is uncertain. From germline, CDR1 is SGHVS and CDR2 FQNEAQ. V lost 3 bases and J 1 base, leaving 22 bases between the germline ends. The CDR3 sequence is 18 residues long. This CDR3 is CASSFDPDPKALSYEQYV. CDR3 coding DNA: TGTGCCAGCAGCTTTGATCCAGACCCGAAAGCCCTTTCCTACGAGCAGTACGTC.

The J gene is TRBJ2-3, the V gene TRBV9; D is unclear. V lost 7 bases, J lost 5 bases, and 14 bases lay in between. The CDR3 sequence is 13 residues long. Germline lookup yields CDR1 SGDLS and CDR2 YYNGEE. The CDR3 sequence: CASGDGSEDTQYF. The CDR3 DNA reads TGTGCCAGCGGCGACGGGTCAGAAGATACGCAGTATTTT.